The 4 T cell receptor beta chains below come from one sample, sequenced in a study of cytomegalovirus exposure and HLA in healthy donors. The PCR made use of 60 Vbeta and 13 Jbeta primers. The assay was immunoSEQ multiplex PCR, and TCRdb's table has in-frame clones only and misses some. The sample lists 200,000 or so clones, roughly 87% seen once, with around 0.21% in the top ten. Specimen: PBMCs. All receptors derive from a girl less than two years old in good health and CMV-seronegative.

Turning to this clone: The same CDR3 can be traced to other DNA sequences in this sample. CDR3 residues: CAWSYGGGTDTQYF. DNA of the CDR3: TGTGCCTGGAGCTACGGGGGGGGCACAGATACGCAGTATTTT. The chain joins TRBV30 to TRBJ2-3; TRBD2 agrees at 8 bases. CDR3 length equals 14 residues. Per the germline V gene, CDR1 is GTSNPN and CDR2 is SVGIG (reference sequence). Trimming removed 3 bases from V and 1 base from J; junction bases left unmatched: 3.

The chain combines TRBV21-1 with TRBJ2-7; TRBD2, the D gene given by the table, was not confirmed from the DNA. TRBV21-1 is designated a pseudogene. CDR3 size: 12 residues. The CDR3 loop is CASSKGVAEQYF. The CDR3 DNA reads TGTGCCAGCAGCAAAGGAGTCGCCGAGCAGTACTTC.

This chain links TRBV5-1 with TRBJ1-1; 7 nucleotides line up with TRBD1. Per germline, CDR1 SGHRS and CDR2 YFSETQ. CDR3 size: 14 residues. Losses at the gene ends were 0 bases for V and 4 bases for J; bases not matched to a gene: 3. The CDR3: CASSLEGGGTEAFF. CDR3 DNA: TGCGCCAGCAGCTTGGAAGGGGGCGGCACTGAAGCTTTCTTT.

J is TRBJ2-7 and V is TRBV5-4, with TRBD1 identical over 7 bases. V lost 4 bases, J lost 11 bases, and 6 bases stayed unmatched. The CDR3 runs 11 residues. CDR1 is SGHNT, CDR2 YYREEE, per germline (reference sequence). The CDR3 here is CASSTQGVKYF. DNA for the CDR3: TGTGCCAGCAGCACCCAGGGGGTCAAGTACTTC.